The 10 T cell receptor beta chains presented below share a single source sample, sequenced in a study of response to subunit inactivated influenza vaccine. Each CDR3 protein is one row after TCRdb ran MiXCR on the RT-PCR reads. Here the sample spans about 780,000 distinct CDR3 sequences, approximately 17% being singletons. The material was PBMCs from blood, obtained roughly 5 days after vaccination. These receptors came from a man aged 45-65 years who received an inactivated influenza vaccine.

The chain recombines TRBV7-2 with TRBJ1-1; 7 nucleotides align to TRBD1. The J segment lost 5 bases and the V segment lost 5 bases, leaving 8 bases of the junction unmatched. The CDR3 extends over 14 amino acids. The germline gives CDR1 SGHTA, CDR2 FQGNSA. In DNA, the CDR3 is TGTGCCAGCAGCCCAGGGGGGGTTGTAACTGAAGCTTTCTTT. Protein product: CASSPGGVVTEAFF.

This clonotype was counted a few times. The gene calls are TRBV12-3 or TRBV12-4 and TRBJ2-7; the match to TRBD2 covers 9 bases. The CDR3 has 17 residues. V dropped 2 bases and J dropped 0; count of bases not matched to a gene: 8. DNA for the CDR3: TGTGCCAGCAGTTTACTTAGCGGGGGCCTCGCCTCCTACGAGCAGTACTTC. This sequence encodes CASSLLSGGLASYEQYF.

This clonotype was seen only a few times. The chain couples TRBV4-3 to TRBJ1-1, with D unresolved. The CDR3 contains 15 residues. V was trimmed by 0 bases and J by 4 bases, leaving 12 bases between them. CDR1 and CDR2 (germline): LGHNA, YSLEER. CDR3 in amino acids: CASSQDQWARTEAFF. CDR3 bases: TGCGCCAGCAGCCAAGATCAGTGGGCTCGCACTGAAGCTTTCTTT.

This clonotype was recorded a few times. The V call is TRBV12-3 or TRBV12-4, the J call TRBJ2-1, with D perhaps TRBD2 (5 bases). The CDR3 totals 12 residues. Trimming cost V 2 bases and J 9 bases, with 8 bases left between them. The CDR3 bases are TGTGCCAGCAGTTTATTCCGGGGTGAGCAGTTCTTC. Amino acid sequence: CASSLFRGEQFF.

The CDR3 DNA reads as TGTGCCAGCAGCTTGGGGGGACTAGCGAGAAGCTACAATGAGCAGTTCTTC. It translates to CASSLGGLARSYNEQFF. The gene calls are TRBV5-6 and TRBJ2-1, with 10 nucleotides matching TRBD2. CDR1 is SGHDT and CDR2 is YYEEEE in the germline V gene. CDR3 length equals 17 residues. V lost 0 bases to trimming and J lost 3 bases; unmatched junction nucleotides: 6.

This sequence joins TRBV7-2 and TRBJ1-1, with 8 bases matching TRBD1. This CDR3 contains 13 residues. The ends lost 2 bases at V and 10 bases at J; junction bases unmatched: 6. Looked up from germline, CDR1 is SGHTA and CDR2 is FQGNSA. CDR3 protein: CASSLPGGLAAFF. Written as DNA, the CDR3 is TGTGCCAGCAGCTTACCAGGGGGCCTAGCAGCTTTCTTT.

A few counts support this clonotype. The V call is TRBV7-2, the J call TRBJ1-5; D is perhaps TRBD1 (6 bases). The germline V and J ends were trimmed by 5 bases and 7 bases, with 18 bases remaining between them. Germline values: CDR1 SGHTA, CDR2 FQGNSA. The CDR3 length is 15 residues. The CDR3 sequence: CASSQGGGSGQPQHF. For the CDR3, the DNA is TGTGCCAGCAGCCAAGGGGGAGGATCGGGCCAGCCCCAGCATTTT.

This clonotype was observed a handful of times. The DNA for the CDR3 is TGTGCCAGCAGCTTAGGCCGAGGTAGCGGGGGGCTGGTTGGTGAGCAGTTCTTC. This gives the protein CASSLGRGSGGLVGEQFF. V usage is TRBV13 and J usage is TRBJ2-1; 10 positions match TRBD2. Per germline, CDR1 PRHDT and CDR2 FYEKMQ (reference sequence). Trimming cost V 0 bases and J 9 bases; bases outside gene matches: 14. The CDR3 is made up of 18 amino acids.

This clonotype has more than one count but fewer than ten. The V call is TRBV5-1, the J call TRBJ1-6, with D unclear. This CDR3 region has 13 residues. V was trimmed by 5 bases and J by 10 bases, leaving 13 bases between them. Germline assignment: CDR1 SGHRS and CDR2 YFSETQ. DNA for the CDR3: TGCGCCAGCAGATCCTTCGTGGAATCACCCCTCCACTTT. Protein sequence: CASRSFVESPLHF.

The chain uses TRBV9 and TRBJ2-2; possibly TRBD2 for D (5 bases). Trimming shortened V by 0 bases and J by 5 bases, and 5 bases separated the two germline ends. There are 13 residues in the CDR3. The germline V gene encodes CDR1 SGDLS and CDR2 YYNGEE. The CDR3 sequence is CASSVAGTGELFF. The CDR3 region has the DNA TGTGCCAGCAGCGTAGCGGGAACCGGGGAGCTGTTTTTT.